This T cell receptor beta chain stems from a study of regulatory T cells in long-lasting Graves disease. This CDR3 contains 12 residues. Germline-derived CDR1 and CDR2 are SGHTA and FQGNSA. V lost 5 bases, J lost 3 bases, and 8 bases lay in between. For TCR beta, libraries came from iRepertoire HTBI primers and Arm-PCR of CDR3 regions. TCRdb reanalysed the multiplex PCR reads using MiXCR and keeps one entry per CDR3 protein. The sample contains 520,000 or so distinct CDR3 sequences, 12% of which appear only once. Comments on this clonotype: A far larger clone is only one base removed, so a read error is likely.

Time point noted: newly diagnosed GD, antithyroid drugs for less than 3 months. From RNA extracted from PBMCs, the TCR library was made. The sample also formed part of further work on T cells in Graves' hyperthyroidism and ophthalmopathy. That study adds: Among the patients, aged 18 to 65, hyperthyroidism was newly diagnosed and had lasted under 2 months. Clinical symptoms, serum thyroxine and TRAb, thyroid ultrasound and orbital computed tomography were used for the diagnoses.

The V and J genes are TRBV7-2 and TRBJ2-7; no reliable D call. The clonotype originates from a woman aged 25 to 45 with Graves disease. The sample in question was peripheral blood mononuclear cells (PBMCs), obtained at new diagnosis, from a patient treated with antithyroid drugs. In DNA, the CDR3 is TGTGCCAGCAGCCCTACTAACTACGAGCAGTACTTC. It codes for CASSPTNYEQYF.